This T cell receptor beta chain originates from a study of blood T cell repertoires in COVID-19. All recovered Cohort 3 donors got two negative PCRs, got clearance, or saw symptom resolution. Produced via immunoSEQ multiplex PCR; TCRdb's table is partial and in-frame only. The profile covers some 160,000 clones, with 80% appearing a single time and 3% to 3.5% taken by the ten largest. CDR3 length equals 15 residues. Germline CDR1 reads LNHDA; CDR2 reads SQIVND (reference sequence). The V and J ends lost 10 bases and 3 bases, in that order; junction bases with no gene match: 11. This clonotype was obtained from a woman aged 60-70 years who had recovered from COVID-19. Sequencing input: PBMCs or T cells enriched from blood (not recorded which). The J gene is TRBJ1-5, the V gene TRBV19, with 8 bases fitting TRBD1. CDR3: CATLGQGSFNQPQHF. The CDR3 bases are TGTGCCACCTTAGGACAGGGAAGTTTCAATCAGCCCCAGCATTTT.